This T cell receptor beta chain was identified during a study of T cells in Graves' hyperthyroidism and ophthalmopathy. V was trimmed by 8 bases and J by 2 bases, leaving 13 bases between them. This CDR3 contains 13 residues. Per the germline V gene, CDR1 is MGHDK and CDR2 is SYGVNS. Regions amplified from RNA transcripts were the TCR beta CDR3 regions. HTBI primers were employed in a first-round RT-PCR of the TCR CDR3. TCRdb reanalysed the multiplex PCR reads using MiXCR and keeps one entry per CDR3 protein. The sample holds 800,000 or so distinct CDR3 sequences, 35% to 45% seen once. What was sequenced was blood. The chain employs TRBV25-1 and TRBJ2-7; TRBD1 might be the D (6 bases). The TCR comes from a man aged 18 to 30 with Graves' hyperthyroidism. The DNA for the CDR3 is TGTGCCAGCTTGGGACAAAAAACCTACGAGCAGTACTTC. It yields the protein CASLGQKTYEQYF.